This T cell receptor (beta chain) stems from a study of shared clonotypes between healthy human individuals (dated by TCRdb to 2019 to 2021). Notes on the research overall: The cohort included three men and a couple of women between 18 and 49 years of age. For each donor, CD4 naive and CD4 memory were each given three plates, CD8 naive was given two plates, and CD8 memory was given one plate. Blood TCR repertoires of roughly five healthy adults were deeply sequenced to estimate repertoire size and the extent of clonotype sharing between individuals. To increase sequencing depth and limit assay-specific biases, TCR repertoire library preparation and sequencing were carried out by different laboratories using diverse techniques. Per donor, leukapheresis produced somewhere between about 0.9 and 9.5 billion PBMCs. Study-level results and caveats: Larger estimated clonotype richness was generally found for naive subsets than for memory subsets. The genetic and exposure-history diversity represented was limited by the small number of donors. Across several donors, about 4.5% of naive CD4, 3% to 4% of naive CD8, around 2.5% of memory CD4, and roughly 0.41% of memory CD8 clonotypes were shared. Even with the large sequencing depth, rarefaction of the sorted-subset datasets indicated that sequencing was incomplete. Only blood was sampled, and tissue TCR repertoires likely differ from those in blood. Pairwise subsampling led to the expectation that sequencing depth would affect the degree of clonotype sharing among donors. Compared with non-shared clonotypes, the clonotypes found in all four sorted-subset donors had higher generation probabilities.

TCR CDR3 regions were amplified from genomic DNA by multiplex PCR using the deep immunoSEQ assay. Genomic DNA extracted from each cell subset was distributed evenly over all wells of several immunoSEQ 96-well plates, and each plate served as one replicate. For sorted subsets, about 200 ng genomic DNA, equal to approximately 30,000 T cell genomes, was loaded into each replicate PCR. The purified libraries were quantified using a Qubit 3.0 fluorometer, sized with a Bioanalyzer 2100, and then quantified again using the KAPA Library Quantification kit. A separate single-read 150-cycle Illumina NextSeq 550 flow cell was used to sequence each immunoSEQ 96-well plate. The paper's processing steps were these. Because the immunoSEQ output held only junctional sequences and lacked quality scores, the filtering could not match the filtering applied to full-length reads. To assign V/J genes and CDR3, sequences were annotated using PyIR, a Python wrapper for IgBLAST v1.9, with IMGT germline references. Reads were removed for weak V/J assignments (E-value above 1e-6), missing CDR3, stop codons, out-of-frame junctions, or ambiguous translated residues. V3J clonotypes were defined by identical inferred V gene, J gene, and CDR3 amino acid sequence. To compute the percentage overlap between repertoires, the number of shared unique clonotypes was divided by the size of the smaller repertoire. Richness of each repertoire was evaluated using RTK rarefaction, the Chao1 estimator, and Recon v2.1 estimates of unobserved clonotypes. OLGA was used to compute generation probabilities for all TCRbeta clonotypes that the gDNA method yielded from a few donors. In its TCRdb copy, this immuneACCESS table keeps in-frame sequences only and misses some clones. Where compared with another copy, unresolved V genes explain less than half of these, and the others have no known cause. The DNA gave D and trimming, while V, J and clone size come from that table. Present in this sample are approximately 120,000 clones, under 70% of which were seen just once. About a quarter of the sample comes from the top ten.

Points on this clone: Its antigen is currently not known. No clone much larger than this one lies a single base away; base qualities are absent.

V has 2 bases trimmed and J has 0 bases trimmed; junction bases matching no gene number 6. From the cysteine up to the phenylalanine, the CDR3 has a length of 20 residues. Only the CDR3 DNA is retained, 60 bases long and in frame from the first base. CDR1 and CDR2, looked up from the germline V gene, are LGHNA and YNFKEQ. The donors were healthy, HIV-negative adults with no recently reported acute infections or vaccinations. Every donor was a Caucasian adult residing in Nashville, Tennessee, USA. CD8 memory samples were composed of magnetically selected CD45RO+ cells combined with CCR7-negative CD45RA+ effector memory (TemRA) cells. Blood was obtained by leukapheresis, after which PBMCs were separated by Ficoll-Histopaque density gradient centrifugation and cryopreserved in liquid nitrogen vapor phase. Analytical flow cytometry was used to check the purity and quantity of every magnetically sorted T cell population. Genomic DNA was isolated from each sorted fraction and quantified by UV absorbance on a Nanodrop 2000c.

The sample taken for sequencing was memory CD8+ T cells sorted from blood. Interpreted using the paper, the cell subset or site label stands for: CD45RO+ cells pooled with CCR7-negative TemRA cells. Recombination linked TRBV4-2 to TRBJ2-6; 14 central nucleotides agree with TRBD2. This TCR came from a woman in her twenties or thirties in good health. The CDR3 reads CASSQPGLAGAYSGANVLTF. The DNA sequence is given as TGTGCCAGCAGCCAACCGGGACTAGCGGGAGCGTACTCTGGGGCCAACGTCCTGACTTTC.